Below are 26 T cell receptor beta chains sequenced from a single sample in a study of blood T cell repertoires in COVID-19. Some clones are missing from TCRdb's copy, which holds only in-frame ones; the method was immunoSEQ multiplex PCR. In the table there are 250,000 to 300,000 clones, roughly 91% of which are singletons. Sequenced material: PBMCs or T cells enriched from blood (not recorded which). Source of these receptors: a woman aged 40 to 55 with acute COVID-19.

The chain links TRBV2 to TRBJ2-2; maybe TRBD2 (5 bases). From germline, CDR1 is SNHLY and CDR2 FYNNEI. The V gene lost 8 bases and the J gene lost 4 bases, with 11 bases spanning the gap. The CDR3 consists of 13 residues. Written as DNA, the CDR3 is TGTGCCAGCTCCGTAGCGCGCACCGGGGAGCTGTTTTTT. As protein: CASSVARTGELFF.

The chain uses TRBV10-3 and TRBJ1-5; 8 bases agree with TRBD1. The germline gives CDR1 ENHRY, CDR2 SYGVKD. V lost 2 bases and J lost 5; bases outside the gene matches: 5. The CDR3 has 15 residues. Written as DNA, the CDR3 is TGTGCCATCAGTGAGGGACAGGGCCTTCATCAGCCCCAGCATTTT. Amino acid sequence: CAISEGQGLHQPQHF.

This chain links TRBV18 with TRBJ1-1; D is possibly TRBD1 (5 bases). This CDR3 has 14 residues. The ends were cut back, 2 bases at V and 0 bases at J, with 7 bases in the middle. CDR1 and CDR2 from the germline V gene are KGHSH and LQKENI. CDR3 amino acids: CASSPSGLNTEAFF. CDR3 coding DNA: TGTGCCAGCTCACCATCAGGGTTGAACACTGAAGCTTTCTTT.

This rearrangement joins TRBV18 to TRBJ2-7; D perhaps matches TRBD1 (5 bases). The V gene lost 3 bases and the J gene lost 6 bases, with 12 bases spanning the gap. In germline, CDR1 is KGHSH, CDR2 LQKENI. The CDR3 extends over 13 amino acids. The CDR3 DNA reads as TGTGCCAGCTCACCGGGTGGGGCGGTCGAGCAGTACTTC. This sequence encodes CASSPGGAVEQYF.

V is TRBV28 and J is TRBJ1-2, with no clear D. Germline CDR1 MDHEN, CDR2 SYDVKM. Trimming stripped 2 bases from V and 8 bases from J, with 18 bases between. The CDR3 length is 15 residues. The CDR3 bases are TGTGCCAGCAGTTTACTGGCCGCAGGCTTTCAGGGCTACACCTTC. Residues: CASSLLAAGFQGYTF.

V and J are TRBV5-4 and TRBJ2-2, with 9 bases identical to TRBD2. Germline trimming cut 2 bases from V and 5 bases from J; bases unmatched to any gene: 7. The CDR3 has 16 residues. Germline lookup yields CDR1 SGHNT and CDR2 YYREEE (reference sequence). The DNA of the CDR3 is TGTGCCAGCAGCTTAGGCGGGAGGGCCGGAACCGGGGAGCTGTTTTTT. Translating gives CASSLGGRAGTGELFF. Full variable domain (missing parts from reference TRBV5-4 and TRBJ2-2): ETGVTQSPTHLIKTRGQQVTLRCSSQSGHNTVSWYQQALGQGPQFIFQYYREEENGRGNFPPRFSGLQFPNYSSELNVNALELDDSALYLCASSLGGRAGTGELFFGEGSRLTVL.

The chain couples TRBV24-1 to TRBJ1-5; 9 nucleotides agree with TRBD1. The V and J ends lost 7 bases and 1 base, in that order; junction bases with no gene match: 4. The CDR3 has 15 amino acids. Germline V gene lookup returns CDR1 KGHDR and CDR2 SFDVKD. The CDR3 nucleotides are TGTGCCACCAGCGCGGGGACAGGGAGCAATCAGCCCCAGCATTTT. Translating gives CATSAGTGSNQPQHF.

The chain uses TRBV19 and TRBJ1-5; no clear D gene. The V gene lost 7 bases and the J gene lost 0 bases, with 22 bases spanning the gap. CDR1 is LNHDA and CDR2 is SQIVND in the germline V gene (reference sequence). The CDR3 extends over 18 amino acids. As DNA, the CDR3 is TGTGCCAGTAACCTAAGATCGCGGAGGATGGTTAGCAATCAGCCCCAGCATTTT. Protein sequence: CASNLRSRRMVSNQPQHF.

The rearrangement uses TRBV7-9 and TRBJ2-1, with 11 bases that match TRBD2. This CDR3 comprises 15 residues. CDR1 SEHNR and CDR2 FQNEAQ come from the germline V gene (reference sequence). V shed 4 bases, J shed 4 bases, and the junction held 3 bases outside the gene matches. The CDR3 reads CASSSLAGGYNEQFF. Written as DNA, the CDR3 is TGTGCCAGCAGCTCGCTAGCGGGGGGTTACAATGAGCAGTTCTTC.

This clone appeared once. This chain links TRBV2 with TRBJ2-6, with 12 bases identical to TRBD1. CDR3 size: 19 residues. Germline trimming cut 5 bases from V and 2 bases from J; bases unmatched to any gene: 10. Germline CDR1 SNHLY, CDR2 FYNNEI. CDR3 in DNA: TGTGCCAGCAGTTTAAGGGGGACAGGGGGCTTGACTGGGGCCAACGTCCTGACTTTC. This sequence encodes CASSLRGTGGLTGANVLTF.

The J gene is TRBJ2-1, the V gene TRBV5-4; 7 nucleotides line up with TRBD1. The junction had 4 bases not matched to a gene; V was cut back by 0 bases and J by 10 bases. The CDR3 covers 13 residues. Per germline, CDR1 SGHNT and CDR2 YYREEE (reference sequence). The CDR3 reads CASSLEQGNEQFF. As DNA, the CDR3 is TGTGCCAGCAGCTTGGAACAGGGGAACGAGCAGTTCTTC.

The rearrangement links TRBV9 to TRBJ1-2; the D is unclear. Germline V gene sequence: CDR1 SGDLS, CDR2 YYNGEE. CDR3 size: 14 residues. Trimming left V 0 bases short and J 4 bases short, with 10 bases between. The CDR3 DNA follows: TGTGCCAGCAGCGTAGAGCTCGGGAGCTATGGCTACACCTTC. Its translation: CASSVELGSYGYTF.

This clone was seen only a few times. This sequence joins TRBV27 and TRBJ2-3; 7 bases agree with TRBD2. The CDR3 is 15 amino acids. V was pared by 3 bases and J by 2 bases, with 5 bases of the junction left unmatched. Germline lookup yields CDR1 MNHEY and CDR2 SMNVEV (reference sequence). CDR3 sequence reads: CASSFGRGITDTQYF. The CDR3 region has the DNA TGTGCCAGCAGTTTCGGGCGGGGGATCACAGATACGCAGTATTTT.

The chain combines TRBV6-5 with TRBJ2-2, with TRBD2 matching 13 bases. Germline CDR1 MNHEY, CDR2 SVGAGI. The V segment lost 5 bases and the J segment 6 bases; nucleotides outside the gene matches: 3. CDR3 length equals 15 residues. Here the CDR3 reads CASSMGLAGPGELFF. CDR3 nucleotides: TGTGCCAGCAGTATGGGACTAGCGGGACCCGGGGAGCTGTTTTTT.

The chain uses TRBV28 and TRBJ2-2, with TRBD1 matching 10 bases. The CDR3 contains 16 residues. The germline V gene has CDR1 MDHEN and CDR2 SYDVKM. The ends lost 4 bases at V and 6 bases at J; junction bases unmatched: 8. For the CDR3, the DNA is TGTGCCAGCAGTTCGTACGGGACAGGGGATGCCGGGGAGCTGTTTTTT. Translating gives CASSSYGTGDAGELFF.

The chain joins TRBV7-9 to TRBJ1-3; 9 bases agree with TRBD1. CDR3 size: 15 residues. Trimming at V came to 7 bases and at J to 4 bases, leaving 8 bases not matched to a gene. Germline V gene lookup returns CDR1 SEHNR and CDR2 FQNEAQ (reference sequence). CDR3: CASKGTGPTGNTIYF. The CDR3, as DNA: TGTGCCAGCAAGGGGACAGGGCCAACGGGAAACACCATATATTTT.

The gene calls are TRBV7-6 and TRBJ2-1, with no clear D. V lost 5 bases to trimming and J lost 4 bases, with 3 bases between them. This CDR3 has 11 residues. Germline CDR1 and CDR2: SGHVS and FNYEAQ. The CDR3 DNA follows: TGTGCCAGCAGCCCGTACAATGAGCAGTTCTTC. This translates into CASSPYNEQFF.

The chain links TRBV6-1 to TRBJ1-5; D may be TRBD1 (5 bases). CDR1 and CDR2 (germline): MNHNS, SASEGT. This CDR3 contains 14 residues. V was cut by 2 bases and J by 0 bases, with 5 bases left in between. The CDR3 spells CASSEQGSNQPQHF. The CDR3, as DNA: TGTGCCAGCAGTGAACAGGGTAGCAATCAGCCCCAGCATTTT.

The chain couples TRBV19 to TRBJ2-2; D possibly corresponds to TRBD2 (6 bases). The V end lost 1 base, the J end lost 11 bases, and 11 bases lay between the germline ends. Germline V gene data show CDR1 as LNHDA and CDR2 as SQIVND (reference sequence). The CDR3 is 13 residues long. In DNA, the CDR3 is TGTGCCAGTAGTATAGGGTCCGCGGGAGAGCTGTTTTTT. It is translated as CASSIGSAGELFF.

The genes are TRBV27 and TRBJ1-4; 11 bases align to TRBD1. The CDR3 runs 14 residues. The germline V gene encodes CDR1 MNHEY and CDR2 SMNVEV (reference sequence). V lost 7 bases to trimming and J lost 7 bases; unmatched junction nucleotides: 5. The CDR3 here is CASKDRGQSEKLFF. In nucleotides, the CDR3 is TGTGCCAGCAAGGACAGGGGGCAGAGTGAAAAACTGTTTTTT.

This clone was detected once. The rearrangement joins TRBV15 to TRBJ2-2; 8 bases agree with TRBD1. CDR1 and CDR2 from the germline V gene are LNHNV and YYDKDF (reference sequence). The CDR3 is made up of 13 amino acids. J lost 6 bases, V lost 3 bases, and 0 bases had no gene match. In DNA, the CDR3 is TGTGCCACCAGCAGGACAGGGGCCGGGGAGCTGTTTTTT. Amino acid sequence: CATSRTGAGELFF.

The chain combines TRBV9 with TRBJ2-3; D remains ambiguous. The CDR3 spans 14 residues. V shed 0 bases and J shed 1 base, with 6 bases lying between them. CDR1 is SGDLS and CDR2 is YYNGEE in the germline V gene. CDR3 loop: CASSVGSGTDTQYF. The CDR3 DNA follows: TGTGCCAGCAGCGTAGGGTCGGGCACAGATACGCAGTATTTT.

CDR3 bases: TGTGCCAGTAGTGCCCCCCGAGGATTTGAAGCTTTCTTT. Translation: CASSAPRGFEAFF. This chain uses TRBV19 with TRBJ1-1; D gene ambiguous. This CDR3 has 13 amino acids. Germline CDR1 is LNHDA and CDR2 is SQIVND (reference sequence). V was shortened by 5 bases and J by 7 bases, with 14 bases between the two germline ends.

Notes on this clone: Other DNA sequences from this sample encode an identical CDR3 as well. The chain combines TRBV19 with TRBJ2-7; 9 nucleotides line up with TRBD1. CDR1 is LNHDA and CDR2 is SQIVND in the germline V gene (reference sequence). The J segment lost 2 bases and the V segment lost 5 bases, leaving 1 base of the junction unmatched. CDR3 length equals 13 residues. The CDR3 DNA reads TGTGCCAGTAGTCGGACAGGGGCCTACGAGCAGTACTTC. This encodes CASSRTGAYEQYF.

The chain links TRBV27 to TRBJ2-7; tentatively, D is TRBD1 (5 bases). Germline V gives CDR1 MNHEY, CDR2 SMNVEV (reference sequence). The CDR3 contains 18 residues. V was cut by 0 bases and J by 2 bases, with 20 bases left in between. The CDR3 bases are TGTGCCAGCAGTTTATCGAGGACAACCGATGGGGAACCCTACGAGCAGTACTTC. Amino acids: CASSLSRTTDGEPYEQYF.

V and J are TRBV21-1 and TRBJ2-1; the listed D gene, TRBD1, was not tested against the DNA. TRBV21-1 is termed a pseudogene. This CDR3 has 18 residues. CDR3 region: CASSKNEQARNTYNEQFF. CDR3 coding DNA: TGTGCCAGCAGCAAGAATGAACAGGCGAGAAATACCTACAATGAGCAGTTCTTC.